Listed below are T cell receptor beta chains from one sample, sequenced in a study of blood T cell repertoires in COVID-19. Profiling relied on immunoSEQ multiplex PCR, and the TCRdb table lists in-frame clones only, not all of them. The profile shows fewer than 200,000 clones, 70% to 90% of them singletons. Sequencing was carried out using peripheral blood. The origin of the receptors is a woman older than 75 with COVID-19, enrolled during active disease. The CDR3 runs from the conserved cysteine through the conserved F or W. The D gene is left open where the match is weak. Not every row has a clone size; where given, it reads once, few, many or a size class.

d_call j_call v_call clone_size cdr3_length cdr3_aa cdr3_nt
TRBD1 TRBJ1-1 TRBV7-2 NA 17 CASSSRDRGFVNTEAFF TGTGCCAGCAGCTCCCGGGACAGGGGGTTTGTGAACACTGAAGCTTTCTTT
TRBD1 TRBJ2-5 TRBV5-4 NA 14 CASSARDRGETQYF TGTGCCAGCAGCGCCCGGGACAGGGGAGAGACCCAGTACTTC
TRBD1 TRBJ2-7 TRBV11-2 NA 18 CASSLYPVAGQGAYEQYF TGTGCCAGCAGCTTATACCCGGTCGCCGGACAGGGGGCATACGAGCAGTACTTC
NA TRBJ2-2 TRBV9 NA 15 CASSGLLVTPGELFF TGTGCCAGCAGCGGCCTACTAGTAACTCCAGGGGAGCTGTTTTTT
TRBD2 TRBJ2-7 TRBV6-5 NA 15 CASSRLAGVTYEQYF TGTGCCAGCAGTAGACTAGCGGGGGTAACCTACGAGCAGTACTTC
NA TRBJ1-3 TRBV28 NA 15 CASSLDTHSGNTIYF TGTGCCAGCAGTTTAGACACTCACTCTGGAAACACCATATATTTT
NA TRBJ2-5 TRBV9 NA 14 CASSDLGGGETQYF TGTGCCAGCAGCGACCTGGGAGGTGGGGAGACCCAGTACTTC
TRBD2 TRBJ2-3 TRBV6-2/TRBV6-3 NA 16 CASSYSRSGSSDTQYF TGTGCCAGCAGTTACTCGAGGAGCGGGAGTTCAGATACGCAGTATTTT
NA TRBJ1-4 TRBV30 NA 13 CAWMKGYNEKLFF TGTGCCTGGATGAAGGGGTACAATGAAAAACTGTTTTTT
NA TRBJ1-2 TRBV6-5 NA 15 CASSYSFQGSYGYTF TGTGCCAGCAGTTACTCGTTCCAGGGGTCCTATGGCTACACCTTC
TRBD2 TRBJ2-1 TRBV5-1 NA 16 CASSGGLAGQITEQFF TGCGCCAGCAGCGGCGGACTAGCGGGACAAATCACTGAGCAGTTCTTC
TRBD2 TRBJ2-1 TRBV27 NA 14 CASKIGLAGGPPFF TGTGCCAGCAAAATCGGCTTAGCGGGAGGGCCCCCGTTCTTC
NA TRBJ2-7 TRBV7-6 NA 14 CASSLAGGDHEQYF TGTGCCAGCAGCTTAGCGGGCGGGGACCACGAGCAGTACTTC
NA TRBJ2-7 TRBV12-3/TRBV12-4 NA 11 CASSFGYEQYF TGTGCCAGCAGTTTCGGGTACGAGCAGTACTTC
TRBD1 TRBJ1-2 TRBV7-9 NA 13 CASSGTGGVGYTF TGTGCCAGCAGCGGGACAGGGGGCGTAGGCTACACCTTC
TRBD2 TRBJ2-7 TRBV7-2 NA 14 CASSQRTSTYEQYF TGTGCCAGCAGCCAAAGGACTAGTACTTACGAGCAGTACTTC
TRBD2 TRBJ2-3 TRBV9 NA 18 CASSPHPLAGEGTDTQYF TGTGCCAGCAGCCCACACCCCCTAGCGGGGGAAGGCACAGATACGCAGTATTTT
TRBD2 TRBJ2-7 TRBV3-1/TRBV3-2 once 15 CASSQLPGLASEQYF TGTGCCAGCAGCCAACTACCGGGACTAGCTTCCGAGCAGTACTTC
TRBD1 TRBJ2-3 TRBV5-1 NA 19 CASSLWPPGQGNKWDTQYF TGCGCCAGCAGCTTGTGGCCCCCTGGACAGGGCAATAAATGGGATACGCAGTATTTT
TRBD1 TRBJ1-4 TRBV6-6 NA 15 CASSRGQALNEKLFF TGTGCCAGCAGTCGCGGACAGGCTCTTAATGAAAAACTGTTTTTT
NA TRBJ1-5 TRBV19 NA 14 CASTQFRGGQPQHF TGTGCCAGTACACAATTCAGGGGCGGTCAGCCCCAGCATTTT
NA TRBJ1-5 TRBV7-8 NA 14 CASAWAPSNQPQHF TGTGCCAGCGCGTGGGCGCCGAGCAATCAGCCCCAGCATTTT
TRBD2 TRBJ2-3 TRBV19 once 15 CASKQLAGGTDTQYF TGTGCCAGTAAACAACTAGCGGGAGGCACAGATACGCAGTATTTT
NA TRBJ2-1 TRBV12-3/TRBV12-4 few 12 CASSLDNNEQFF TGTGCCAGCAGTTTAGATAACAATGAGCAGTTCTTC
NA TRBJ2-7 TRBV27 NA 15 CASSLFAQGHDEQYF TGTGCCAGCAGTTTATTCGCCCAGGGTCACGACGAGCAGTACTTC
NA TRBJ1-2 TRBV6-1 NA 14 CASSEQGYNYGYTF TGTGCCAGCAGTGAGCAGGGATACAACTATGGCTACACCTTC
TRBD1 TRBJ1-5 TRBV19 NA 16 CASSILGQEIRQPQHF TGTGCCAGTAGTATTCTGGGACAGGAGATCAGGCAGCCCCAGCATTTT
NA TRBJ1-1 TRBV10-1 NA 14 CASSESGRETEAFF TGCGCCAGCAGTGAGTCCGGCAGGGAAACTGAAGCTTTCTTT
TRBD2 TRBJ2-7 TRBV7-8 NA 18 CASSSAYSAGGRSYEQYF TGTGCCAGCAGCTCCGCTTATAGCGCGGGAGGCCGTTCCTACGAGCAGTACTTC
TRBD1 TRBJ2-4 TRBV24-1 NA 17 CATSGRGQGDSKNIQYF TGTGCCACCAGTGGAAGAGGACAGGGCGATTCCAAAAACATTCAGTACTTC